This note documents a single TCR beta chain sequence. The antigen remains undetermined. The sample comes from a study of cytomegalovirus exposure and HLA in healthy donors. Study conclusions and caveats: Reportedly, TCR beta sequences accurately predicted HLA-A and HLA-B alleles in most subjects. There were a few CMV-associated chains whose specificity for CMV antigens was confirmed in vitro.

Amplification used 60 Vbeta primers and 13 Jbeta primers. Profiled with immunoSEQ multiplex PCR; TCRdb holds only in-frame clones, not every one. The sample data list 150,000 to 200,000 clones. Germline values: CDR1 ENHRY, CDR2 SYGVKD. The CDR3 extends over 16 amino acids. Trimming took 6 bases from V and 0 from J, leaving 14 bases between them. The sequencing input was PBMCs. The receptor was isolated from a man aged 25 to 40 in good health and CMV-seronegative. The rearrangement uses TRBV10-3 and TRBJ1-4; a possible D gene is TRBD1 (5 bases). The CDR3 loop is CAISTGGIATNEKLFF. DNA of the CDR3: TGTGCCATCAGCACCGGGGGAATTGCAACTAATGAAAAACTGTTTTTT.